These T cell receptor beta chains were read from a single sample in a study of blood T cell repertoires in COVID-19. Generated by immunoSEQ multiplex PCR, the TCRdb table keeps only in-frame clones and is missing some. In the table there are fewer than 200,000 clones, 89% of which are singletons. The material sequenced was peripheral blood. All receptors derive from a man between 18 and 35 years old who had recovered from COVID-19. Each CDR3 is given with its conserved first and last residue. The D gene is left open where the match is weak. Clone size, where shown, is once, few, many, or a class for clones that have expanded.

v_call: TRBV6-5; j_call: TRBJ2-3; clone_size: few; d_call: NA; cdr3_aa: CASSYSGATPTDTQYF; cdr3_nt: TGTGCCAGCAGTTACTCTGGGGCAACCCCCACAGATACGCAGTATTTT
v_call: TRBV12-5; j_call: TRBJ2-2; clone_size: NA; d_call: NA; cdr3_aa: CASALSGSGELFF; cdr3_nt: TGTGCTAGTGCCCTAAGCGGGTCTGGGGAGCTGTTTTTT
v_call: TRBV11-2; j_call: TRBJ2-1; clone_size: once; d_call: TRBD2; cdr3_aa: CASSLFTSARLKDEQFF; cdr3_nt: TGTGCCAGCAGCTTATTTACTAGCGCTAGACTGAAGGATGAGCAGTTCTTC
v_call: TRBV7-2; j_call: TRBJ2-5; clone_size: NA; d_call: TRBD2; cdr3_aa: CASSLAASGKWETQYF; cdr3_nt: TGTGCCAGCAGCTTAGCCGCTAGCGGGAAATGGGAGACCCAGTACTTC
v_call: TRBV27; j_call: TRBJ1-6; clone_size: once; d_call: NA; cdr3_aa: CASSLDPQGNNSPLHF; cdr3_nt: TGTGCCAGCAGTTTAGACCCCCAGGGGAATAATTCACCCCTCCACTTT
v_call: TRBV28; j_call: TRBJ1-3; clone_size: NA; d_call: TRBD1; cdr3_aa: CASSPDRGGNTIYF; cdr3_nt: TGTGCCAGCAGTCCGGACAGGGGAGGTAACACCATATATTTT
v_call: TRBV6-5; j_call: TRBJ2-1; clone_size: NA; d_call: NA; cdr3_aa: CASFGGREQFF; cdr3_nt: TGTGCCAGCTTCGGGGGACGAGAGCAGTTCTTC
v_call: TRBV10-3; j_call: TRBJ2-5; clone_size: NA; d_call: TRBD2; cdr3_aa: CAISDFGGVETQYF; cdr3_nt: TGTGCCATCAGTGACTTCGGGGGGGTGGAGACCCAGTACTTC
v_call: TRBV6-2/TRBV6-3; j_call: TRBJ2-7; clone_size: NA; d_call: NA; cdr3_aa: CASSRGLGEQYF; cdr3_nt: TGTGCCAGCAGCCGGGGCCTCGGGGAGCAGTACTTC
v_call: TRBV7-6; j_call: TRBJ1-2; clone_size: NA; d_call: NA; cdr3_aa: CASSQRVGTF; cdr3_nt: TGTGCCAGCAGCCAGAGGGTCGGAACCTTC
v_call: TRBV6-5; j_call: TRBJ2-5; clone_size: NA; d_call: NA; cdr3_aa: CASTGQNYQETQYF; cdr3_nt: TGTGCCAGCACCGGACAGAATTACCAAGAGACCCAGTACTTC
v_call: TRBV7-9; j_call: TRBJ2-7; clone_size: NA; d_call: TRBD2; cdr3_aa: CATSSGAYEQYF; cdr3_nt: TGTGCCACCTCTAGCGGGGCATACGAGCAGTACTTC
v_call: TRBV27; j_call: TRBJ1-1; clone_size: NA; d_call: NA; cdr3_aa: CASSLSPGQFTEAFF; cdr3_nt: TGTGCCAGCAGTTTATCGCCTGGACAGTTCACTGAAGCTTTCTTT
v_call: TRBV7-3; j_call: TRBJ2-5; clone_size: NA; d_call: NA; cdr3_aa: CASSLRGETETQYF; cdr3_nt: TGTGCCAGCAGCCTAAGGGGGGAGACGGAGACCCAGTACTTC
v_call: TRBV5-4; j_call: TRBJ2-1; clone_size: NA; d_call: TRBD2; cdr3_aa: CASSLREGTYNEQFF; cdr3_nt: TGTGCCAGCAGCCTTCGGGAGGGCACCTACAATGAGCAGTTCTTC
v_call: TRBV6-4; j_call: TRBJ1-1; clone_size: NA; d_call: NA; cdr3_aa: CASRGEGVAEAFF; cdr3_nt: TGTGCCAGCAGGGGAGAGGGAGTGGCTGAAGCTTTCTTT
v_call: TRBV29-1; j_call: TRBJ2-7; clone_size: NA; d_call: TRBD1; cdr3_aa: CSGDRDGEQYF; cdr3_nt: TGCAGCGGGGACAGGGATGGCGAGCAGTACTTC
v_call: TRBV2; j_call: TRBJ2-3; clone_size: once; d_call: NA; cdr3_aa: CASRRGATDTQYF; cdr3_nt: TGTGCCAGCCGTCGGGGGGCGACAGATACGCAGTATTTT
v_call: TRBV5-1; j_call: TRBJ1-2; clone_size: NA; d_call: TRBD1; cdr3_aa: CASSISSQGANYGYTF; cdr3_nt: TGCGCCAGCAGTATATCGTCTCAGGGGGCTAACTATGGCTACACCTTC
v_call: TRBV19; j_call: TRBJ1-1; clone_size: NA; d_call: TRBD1; cdr3_aa: CASSARGLNTEAFF; cdr3_nt: TGTGCCAGTAGCGCCAGGGGGCTGAACACTGAAGCTTTCTTT
v_call: TRBV10-3; j_call: TRBJ2-7; clone_size: few; d_call: NA; cdr3_aa: CAISPGSYEQYF; cdr3_nt: TGTGCCATCAGTCCAGGATCCTACGAGCAGTACTTC
v_call: TRBV18; j_call: TRBJ2-1; clone_size: NA; d_call: TRBD2; cdr3_aa: CASSQTAGLVGKNEQFF; cdr3_nt: TGTGCCAGCTCACAAACTGCGGGACTAGTGGGCAAGAATGAGCAGTTCTTC
v_call: TRBV24-1; j_call: TRBJ1-1; clone_size: once; d_call: TRBD1; cdr3_aa: CATSDRDRGGGAFF; cdr3_nt: TGTGCCACCAGTGACCGGGACAGGGGCGGTGGAGCTTTCTTT
v_call: TRBV7-2; j_call: TRBJ1-5; clone_size: few; d_call: NA; cdr3_aa: CASSQAPQNQPQHF; cdr3_nt: TGTGCCAGCAGCCAAGCCCCCCAAAATCAGCCCCAGCATTTT
v_call: TRBV28; j_call: TRBJ2-7; clone_size: NA; d_call: NA; cdr3_aa: CASSLDSSYEQYF; cdr3_nt: TGTGCCAGCAGTTTAGACAGCTCCTACGAGCAGTACTTC
v_call: TRBV28; j_call: TRBJ1-1; clone_size: NA; d_call: NA; cdr3_aa: CASSTPGAGNTEAFF; cdr3_nt: TGTGCCAGCAGTACCCCAGGGGCGGGGAACACTGAAGCTTTCTTT
v_call: TRBV18; j_call: TRBJ2-1; clone_size: NA; d_call: TRBD2; cdr3_aa: CATHGTSGTRSYNEQFF; cdr3_nt: TGTGCCACTCACGGGACTAGCGGGACTCGCTCCTACAATGAGCAGTTCTTC
v_call: TRBV27; j_call: TRBJ2-3; clone_size: NA; d_call: NA; cdr3_aa: CASSLQRRGTDTQYF; cdr3_nt: TGTGCCAGCAGTTTGCAGCGGCGGGGCACAGATACGCAGTATTTT
v_call: TRBV10-1; j_call: TRBJ2-3; clone_size: NA; d_call: TRBD2; cdr3_aa: CASSLAGETDTQYF; cdr3_nt: TGCGCCAGCAGTTTAGCGGGAGAAACAGATACGCAGTATTTT
v_call: TRBV11-2; j_call: TRBJ1-1; clone_size: NA; d_call: NA; cdr3_aa: CASSFATANTEAFF; cdr3_nt: TGTGCCAGCAGCTTCGCAACAGCGAACACTGAAGCTTTCTTT
v_call: TRBV7-2; j_call: TRBJ1-6; clone_size: NA; d_call: NA; cdr3_aa: CASTPSRGNNSPLHF; cdr3_nt: TGTGCCAGCACCCCAAGTCGGGGGAATAATTCACCCCTCCACTTT
v_call: TRBV2; j_call: TRBJ2-1; clone_size: NA; d_call: TRBD2; cdr3_aa: CASTGPSGSYNEQFF; cdr3_nt: TGTGCCAGCACTGGGCCTAGCGGCTCCTACAATGAGCAGTTCTTC
v_call: TRBV7-2; j_call: TRBJ2-7; clone_size: NA; d_call: TRBD2; cdr3_aa: CASSRTSGSYEQYF; cdr3_nt: TGTGCCAGCAGCCGGACTAGCGGCTCCTACGAGCAGTACTTC
v_call: TRBV28; j_call: TRBJ1-2; clone_size: NA; d_call: NA; cdr3_aa: CASSLGSPIGYTF; cdr3_nt: TGTGCCAGCAGTTTGGGCAGCCCTATAGGCTACACCTTC
v_call: TRBV11-2; j_call: TRBJ2-7; clone_size: NA; d_call: TRBD1; cdr3_aa: CASSFLGRQGSYF; cdr3_nt: TGTGCCAGCAGCTTCTTGGGCCGACAGGGATCGTACTTC
v_call: TRBV4-3; j_call: TRBJ2-7; clone_size: NA; d_call: NA; cdr3_aa: CASSQDAPSTSPYEQYF; cdr3_nt: TGCGCCAGCAGCCAAGATGCCCCCTCGACAAGCCCCTACGAGCAGTACTTC
v_call: TRBV11-2; j_call: TRBJ2-7; clone_size: NA; d_call: NA; cdr3_aa: CASSPRTTGGEQYF; cdr3_nt: TGTGCCAGCAGCCCTCGGACTACTGGAGGGGAGCAGTACTTC
v_call: TRBV6-5; j_call: TRBJ1-1; clone_size: NA; d_call: NA; cdr3_aa: CASSYSGDSKEAFF; cdr3_nt: TGTGCCAGCAGTTACTCGGGTGACAGCAAAGAAGCTTTCTTT
v_call: TRBV5-4; j_call: TRBJ1-2; clone_size: NA; d_call: TRBD1; cdr3_aa: CASSKEGQGYGYTF; cdr3_nt: TGTGCCAGCAGCAAGGAGGGACAGGGCTATGGCTACACCTTC
v_call: TRBV4-2; j_call: TRBJ2-1; clone_size: NA; d_call: TRBD2; cdr3_aa: CASSQDQLAGDNEQFF; cdr3_nt: TGTGCCAGCAGCCAAGATCAACTAGCGGGAGACAATGAGCAGTTCTTC
v_call: TRBV29-1; j_call: TRBJ1-1; clone_size: NA; d_call: NA; cdr3_aa: CSGFEGRTEAFF; cdr3_nt: TGCAGCGGATTCGAGGGTAGAACTGAAGCTTTCTTT
v_call: TRBV27; j_call: TRBJ1-3; clone_size: NA; d_call: NA; cdr3_aa: CASSRGHSSGNTIYF; cdr3_nt: TGTGCCAGCAGCCGGGGACATAGCTCTGGAAACACCATATATTTT
v_call: TRBV24-1; j_call: TRBJ2-1; clone_size: NA; d_call: NA; cdr3_aa: CATSDLRGAGDNEQFF; cdr3_nt: TGTGCCACCAGTGATTTGCGGGGGGCCGGGGACAATGAGCAGTTCTTC
v_call: TRBV28; j_call: TRBJ2-7; clone_size: NA; d_call: TRBD2; cdr3_aa: CASSPTGTSGSYEQYF; cdr3_nt: TGTGCCAGCAGCCCCACCGGGACTAGCGGCTCCTACGAGCAGTACTTC
v_call: TRBV29-1; j_call: TRBJ2-7; clone_size: NA; d_call: NA; cdr3_aa: CSVEELAGGEQYF; cdr3_nt: TGCAGCGTTGAAGAACTAGCCGGGGGCGAGCAGTACTTC
v_call: TRBV5-1; j_call: TRBJ2-7; clone_size: NA; d_call: TRBD2; cdr3_aa: CASSPSGGVYEQYF; cdr3_nt: TGCGCCAGCAGCCCCTCCGGGGGGGTGTACGAGCAGTACTTC
v_call: TRBV5-5; j_call: TRBJ2-2; clone_size: NA; d_call: NA; cdr3_aa: CASTSLAENTGELFF; cdr3_nt: TGTGCCAGCACCTCGTTAGCGGAGAACACCGGGGAGCTGTTTTTT
v_call: TRBV6-1; j_call: TRBJ1-6; clone_size: NA; d_call: NA; cdr3_aa: CASSEGRGRFSPLHF; cdr3_nt: TGTGCCAGCAGTGAAGGGAGGGGCAGATTTTCACCCCTCCACTTT
v_call: TRBV28; j_call: TRBJ2-1; clone_size: NA; d_call: TRBD1; cdr3_aa: CASSLIGTEYNEQFF; cdr3_nt: TGTGCCAGCAGTTTAATCGGGACAGAGTACAATGAGCAGTTCTTC
v_call: TRBV7-2; j_call: TRBJ1-1; clone_size: once; d_call: NA; cdr3_aa: CASSLARNTEAFF; cdr3_nt: TGTGCCAGCAGCTTAGCGCGGAACACTGAAGCTTTCTTT
v_call: TRBV6-2/TRBV6-3; j_call: TRBJ1-5; clone_size: NA; d_call: TRBD1; cdr3_aa: CASSAPGQGAWTNQPQHF; cdr3_nt: TGTGCCAGCAGTGCACCGGGACAGGGGGCTTGGACCAATCAGCCCCAGCATTTT